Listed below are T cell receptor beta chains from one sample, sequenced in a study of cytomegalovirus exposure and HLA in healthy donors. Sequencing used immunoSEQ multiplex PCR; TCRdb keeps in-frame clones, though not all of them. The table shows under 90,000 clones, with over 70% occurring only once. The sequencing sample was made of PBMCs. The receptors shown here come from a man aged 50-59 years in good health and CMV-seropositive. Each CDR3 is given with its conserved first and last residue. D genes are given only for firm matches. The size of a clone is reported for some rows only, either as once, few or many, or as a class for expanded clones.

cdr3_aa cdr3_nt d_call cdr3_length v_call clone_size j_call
CSSSATSEQYF TGTTCCAGCAGCGCCACTAGCGAGCAGTACTTC . 11 TRBV7-9 . TRBJ2-7
CASSHGRQGETDTQYF TGTGCCAGCAGTCACGGTCGACAGGGCGAGACAGATACGCAGTATTTT TRBD1 16 TRBV6-6 . TRBJ2-3
CASSLSQVGGRVNEQYF TGTGCCAGCAGCTTAAGCCAGGTGGGCGGGAGGGTTAACGAGCAGTACTTC TRBD2 17 TRBV7-2 . TRBJ2-7
CSGRTANTGELFF TGCAGCGGCCGGACAGCGAACACCGGGGAGCTGTTTTTT . 13 TRBV29-1 . TRBJ2-2
CASSPRGTITEAFF TGTGCCAGCTCACCACGTGGGACTATCACTGAAGCTTTCTTT . 14 TRBV18 few TRBJ1-1
CASSLGLAAGQYF TGTGCCAGCAGCTTAGGACTAGCGGCCGGGCAGTACTTC TRBD2 13 TRBV7-2 . TRBJ2-7
CASSLANNEQFF TGCGCCAGCAGCTTGGCAAACAATGAGCAGTTCTTC . 12 TRBV5-1 few TRBJ2-1
CASTLWGAGNYGYTF TGTGCCAGTACCCTATGGGGCGCAGGCAACTATGGCTACACCTTC . 15 TRBV19 . TRBJ1-2
CASRARRLAGGGNEQFF TGTGCCAGCAGGGCCCGGAGGCTAGCGGGAGGGGGGAATGAGCAGTTCTTC TRBD2 17 TRBV27 . TRBJ2-1
CASSIKTGEDGYTF TGTGCCAGCAGCATAAAGACAGGGGAGGATGGCTACACCTTC TRBD1 14 TRBV7-8 . TRBJ1-2
CASSLGANTEAFF TGTGCCAGCAGCTTAGGGGCGAACACTGAAGCTTTCTTT . 13 TRBV7-2 few TRBJ1-1
CASSIEGASYEQYF TGTGCCAGTAGTATCGAGGGCGCATCCTACGAGCAGTACTTC . 14 TRBV19 . TRBJ2-7
CASSLLYSGRGKGADNEQFF TGCGCCAGCAGCTTGCTGTATAGCGGGAGGGGAAAAGGGGCAGACAATGAGCAGTTCTTC TRBD2 20 TRBV5-1 . TRBJ2-1
CSVELAGVPGELFF TGCAGCGTTGAACTAGCGGGAGTCCCCGGGGAGCTGTTTTTT TRBD2 14 TRBV29-1 . TRBJ2-2
CASERSGAGINQPQHF TGTGCCAGCGAAAGGAGTGGGGCAGGCATAAATCAGCCCCAGCATTTT . 16 TRBV19 . TRBJ1-5
CASRPPPGGGVDEQFF TGTGCCAGCAGGCCGCCCCCAGGGGGCGGGGTGGATGAGCAGTTCTTC TRBD1 16 TRBV25-1 . TRBJ2-1
CASSLEGLSYEQYF TGTGCCAGCAGCTTAGAGGGCTTGTCCTACGAGCAGTACTTC . 14 TRBV11-2 . TRBJ2-7
CATRGQETYNEQFF TGTGCCACCCGGGGACAGGAGACCTACAATGAGCAGTTCTTC TRBD1 14 TRBV19 once TRBJ2-1
CASHTGVVGNEQFF TGTGCCAGCCACACGGGGGTAGTTGGCAATGAGCAGTTCTTC . 14 TRBV7-2 . TRBJ2-1
CAWSGTFGETQYF TGTGCCTGGAGCGGAACTTTCGGGGAGACCCAGTACTTC . 13 TRBV30 . TRBJ2-5
CASSQTGNEQFF TGTGCCAGCAGCCAGACTGGAAATGAGCAGTTCTTC . 12 TRBV7-2 . TRBJ2-1
CASSLSGRGGNEKLFF TGTGCCAGCAGCTTGTCGGGAAGAGGAGGCAATGAAAAACTGTTTTTT . 16 TRBV5-4 medium-sized TRBJ1-4
CASSQDRLAHEQYF TGCGCCAGCAGCCAAGACCGACTAGCCCACGAGCAGTACTTC TRBD2 14 TRBV4-3 . TRBJ2-7
CASSSTGNTEAFF TGTGCCAGCAGCTCGACAGGGAACACTGAAGCTTTCTTT . 13 TRBV7-3 . TRBJ1-1
CASTHGGQGSYKNSQYF TGTGCCAGCACCCACGGGGGTCAGGGAAGTTACAAAAACAGTCAGTACTTC . 17 TRBV5-6 . TRBJ2-4
CASSMSVDTQYF TGTGCCAGTAGTATGAGTGTAGATACGCAGTATTTT . 12 TRBV19 few TRBJ2-3
CASSPQSGTGYYGYTF TGTGCCAGCAGCCCCCAAAGCGGGACAGGGTACTATGGCTACACCTTC TRBD1 16 TRBV9 . TRBJ1-2
CASSISGGGLAKNIQYF TGTGCCAGTAGTATTAGCGGGGGGGGCCTAGCCAAAAACATTCAGTACTTC TRBD2 17 TRBV19 . TRBJ2-4
CASSLAMAGPYNEQFF TGCGCCAGCAGCTTGGCCATGGCGGGACCCTACAATGAGCAGTTCTTC . 16 TRBV5-1 . TRBJ2-1
CSGRDGYTEAFF TGCAGCGGGCGGGACGGATACACTGAAGCTTTCTTT . 12 TRBV29-1 once TRBJ1-1
CASRQPRQGAGNTIYF TGTGCCAGCAGGCAGCCGAGACAGGGGGCGGGAAACACCATATATTTT TRBD1 16 TRBV28 few TRBJ1-3
CASRTGGVLNYGCTF TGTGCCAGCAGAACAGGGGGCGTCTTAAACTATGGCTGCACCTTC TRBD1 15 TRBV28 . TRBJ1-2
CASSPSGRGDRELFF TGTGCCAGCTCACCGAGCGGGAGGGGTGACCGGGAGCTGTTTTTT TRBD2 15 TRBV18 . TRBJ2-2
CASSFREWAYEQYF TGTGCCAGCAGCTTCCGGGAGTGGGCCTACGAGCAGTACTTC . 14 TRBV5-6 . TRBJ2-7
CASSLGQSLLFF TGTGCCAGCAGCTTGGGTCAGTCGTTACTGTTTTTT . 12 TRBV5-8 few TRBJ1-4
CASSLIRGNFYEQYF TGTGCCAGCAGCTTGATCAGGGGTAACTTCTACGAGCAGTACTTC . 15 TRBV7-8 . TRBJ2-7